The 20 T cell receptor beta chains below all came from one sample that was sequenced in a study of HIV-infected children after antiretroviral therapy interruption. Regarding treatment: PENTA 11 planned treatment interruption arm or continuous ART arm. A 3' RACE protocol on RNA, with unique molecular identifiers, produced the TCR library. TCRdb reanalysed the 3' RACE reads using MiXCR and keeps one entry per CDR3 protein. The sample consists of 40,000 to 50,000 distinct CDR3 sequences, approximately 4.3% of them appearing once. Material: CD45RA+ CD4+ T cells from PBMCs, pooled from several time points, obtained from a donor given antiretroviral therapy, either interrupted or continuous. As to subset: naive CD4+ CD45RA+ CD45RO- T cells. The receptors stem from a pool of human donors with HIV.

This clonotype turned up a few times. The chain is built from TRBV28 and TRBJ1-5, with a tentative D call TRBD1 (5 bases). CDR1 and CDR2 (germline): MDHEN, SYDVKM. V was shortened by 4 bases and J by 3 bases, with 16 bases between the two germline ends. The CDR3 totals 16 residues. CDR3 amino acids: CASSSRMQGNNQPQHF. The CDR3 DNA follows: TGTGCCAGCAGTTCCCGAATGCAGGGAAACAATCAGCCCCAGCATTTT. The full variable domain, completed using reference TRBV28 and TRBJ1-5, is DVKVTQSSRYLVKRTGEKVFLECVQDMDHENMFWYRQDPGLGLRLIYFSYDVKMKEKGDIPEGYSVSREKKERFSLILESASTNQTSMYLCASSSRMQGNNQPQHFGDGTRLSIL.

The chain recombines TRBV4-1 with TRBJ1-1, with unresolved D. The germline V gene has CDR1 MGHRA and CDR2 YSYEKL. Trimming cost V 6 bases and J 3 bases, with 14 bases left between them. This CDR3 has 14 amino acids. The CDR3 loop reads CASRQLTRYTEAFF. The CDR3 DNA follows: TGCGCCAGCAGGCAACTGACACGGTACACTGAAGCTTTCTTT.

This clonotype has more than one count but fewer than ten. The chain has TRBV9 and TRBJ1-2; tentative D call: TRBD1 (5 bases). The CDR3 sequence is 16 residues long. Per the germline V gene, CDR1 is SGDLS and CDR2 is YYNGEE. V lost 0 bases, J lost 2 bases, and 14 bases lay in between. CDR3 residues: CASSVDLEGSNYGYTF. The DNA for the CDR3 is TGTGCCAGCAGCGTAGATCTGGAGGGGAGCAACTATGGCTACACCTTC.

This clonotype was counted ten times or more. This chain connects TRBV5-1 to TRBJ1-1; 10 nucleotides agree with TRBD1. This CDR3 comprises 16 residues. J lost 5 bases, V lost 4 bases, and 11 bases had no gene match. Germline V gene lookup returns CDR1 SGHRS and CDR2 YFSETQ. CDR3 amino acids: CASSTTTGGRITEAFF. The CDR3 DNA reads as TGCGCCAGCAGCACCACGACAGGGGGCCGTATAACTGAAGCTTTCTTT.

This clonotype was detected ten times or more. This chain uses TRBV28 with TRBJ2-1; D gene unclear. Trimming took off 3 bases at V and 9 bases at J, with 9 bases between the two ends. Germline loops: CDR1 MDHEN, CDR2 SYDVKM. The CDR3 is 12 residues long. The CDR3 nucleotides are TGTGCCAGCAGTTTCAGCGTGAGTGAGCAGTTCTTC. This translates into CASSFSVSEQFF. The variable domain in full, completed from reference TRBV28 and TRBJ2-1, reads DVKVTQSSRYLVKRTGEKVFLECVQDMDHENMFWYRQDPGLGLRLIYFSYDVKMKEKGDIPEGYSVSREKKERFSLILESASTNQTSMYLCASSFSVSEQFFGPGTRLTVL.

This clonotype was seen at least ten times. V is TRBV5-1 and J is TRBJ2-3; perhaps D is TRBD1 or TRBD2 (5 bases each). The V and J ends lost 2 bases and 2 bases respectively, with 6 bases between them. The CDR3 totals 13 residues. CDR1 is SGHRS, CDR2 YFSETQ, per germline. CDR3: CASSFGTTDTQYF. CDR3 nucleotide sequence: TGCGCCAGCAGCTTCGGGACCACAGATACGCAGTATTTT.

This clonotype has at least ten counts. The rearrangement joins TRBV12-3 or TRBV12-4 to TRBJ1-5; D may be TRBD1 (6 bases). V lost 6 bases to trimming and J lost 6 bases, with 12 bases between them. This CDR3 has 13 residues. CDR3 DNA: TGTGCCAGCAGCCCACAGGGCAGTCAGCCCCAGCATTTT. It codes for CASSPQGSQPQHF.

This clonotype was found many times. The chain carries TRBV18 and TRBJ1-2, with 9 bases that match TRBD1. The germline V gene encodes CDR1 KGHSH and CDR2 LQKENI. CDR3 size: 14 residues. The ends lost 3 bases at V and 7 bases at J; junction bases unmatched: 6. The CDR3 loop reads CASSPRQGEAGYTF. The CDR3 nucleotides read TGTGCCAGCTCACCTAGACAGGGGGAGGCTGGCTACACCTTC.

This clonotype has at least ten counts. This chain's CDR3 is CASSLGQPSPGELFF. CDR3 nucleotides: TGTGCCAGCAGTTTAGGACAGCCCTCTCCCGGGGAGCTGTTTTTT. The chain is built from TRBV27 and TRBJ2-2; D is possibly TRBD1 (6 bases). CDR1 is MNHEY and CDR2 is SMNVEV in the germline V gene (reference sequence). Trimming cost V 2 bases and J 6 bases, with 13 bases left between them. The CDR3 consists of 15 residues.

There are a few counts of this clonotype. The rearrangement links TRBV12-3 or TRBV12-4 to TRBJ1-5; D gene uncertain. This CDR3 is built from 14 residues. The V gene lost 3 bases and the J gene lost 7 bases, with 13 bases spanning the gap. CDR3 sequence: CASSFRQSRQPQHF. DNA for the CDR3: TGTGCCAGCAGTTTCAGGCAGTCCCGCCAGCCCCAGCATTTT.

This clonotype rates as medium-sized (0.01 to 0.1%). This chain joins TRBV20-1 and TRBJ1-1, with a possible D match to TRBD1 (6 bases). Germline assignment: CDR1 DFQATT and CDR2 SNEGSKA (reference sequence). V lost 3 bases, J lost 5 bases, and 10 bases lay in between. This CDR3 has 12 amino acids. The chain's CDR3 is CSASLGGTEAFF. In DNA form, the CDR3 reads TGCAGTGCTAGTTTAGGGGGGACTGAAGCTTTCTTT.

This clonotype was observed at least ten times. The V call is TRBV28, the J call TRBJ1-5; possible D gene TRBD1, 5 bases. The CDR3 spans 16 residues. Germline CDR1 is MDHEN and CDR2 is SYDVKM. Trimming took off 7 bases at V and 4 bases at J, with 20 bases between the two ends. The CDR3 loop reads CASTRRDYSKNQPQHF. In DNA form, the CDR3 reads TGTGCCAGCACTCGTCGGGACTATTCGAAGAATCAGCCCCAGCATTTT.

By proportion, this clonotype is medium-sized. The rearrangement joins TRBV29-1 to TRBJ2-2; the match to TRBD2 covers 7 bases. Trimming removed 0 bases from V and 5 bases from J; junction bases left unmatched: 9. The CDR3 runs to 16 residues. Germline V gene data show CDR1 as SQVTM and CDR2 as ANQGSEA. Written as DNA, the CDR3 is TGCAGCGTTGAAGACGGCCTAGCGGAAGGAACCGGGGAGCTGTTTTTT. It translates to CSVEDGLAEGTGELFF.

In its sample, this clonotype was seen many times. The rearrangement links TRBV20-1 to TRBJ1-1; no firm D call. The CDR3 has 13 residues. V lost 3 bases to trimming and J lost 4 bases, with 12 bases between them. From germline, CDR1 is DFQATT and CDR2 SNEGSKA (reference sequence). CDR3: CSARSTLGTEAFF. The CDR3 region has the DNA TGCAGTGCTAGGTCCACCCTGGGCACTGAAGCTTTCTTT.

This clonotype was counted a few times. J is TRBJ2-3 and V is TRBV13; unclear D gene. The germline gives CDR1 PRHDT, CDR2 FYEKMQ (reference sequence). V was clipped by 0 bases and J by 10 bases, with 8 bases between them. The CDR3 runs 12 residues. The CDR3 region has the DNA TGTGCCAGCAGCTTAGGCAGACGCTCGCAGTATTTT. Translating gives CASSLGRRSQYF. Full variable domain (rest looked up from reference TRBV13 and TRBJ2-3): AAGVIQSPRHLIKEKRETATLKCYPIPRHDTVYWYQQGPGQDPQFLISFYEKMQSDKGSIPDRFSAQQFSDYHSELNMSSLELGDSALYFCASSLGRRSQYFGPGTRLTVL.

The table lists this clonotype with many counts. V gene TRBV11-2 combines with J gene TRBJ2-7; the match to TRBD1 covers 7 bases. V trimming: 5 bases; J trimming: 7 bases; junction bases outside the gene matches: 8. From germline, CDR1 is SGHAT and CDR2 FQNNGV. The CDR3 has 13 amino acids. This CDR3 is CASSQGQVSEQYF. DNA for the CDR3: TGTGCCAGCAGCCAAGGACAGGTTTCTGAGCAGTACTTC.

There are many counts of this clonotype. The V call is TRBV10-3, the J call TRBJ1-1; 7 bases map to TRBD1. V dropped 0 bases and J dropped 8; count of bases not matched to a gene: 9. This CDR3 comprises 15 residues. Germline-derived CDR1 and CDR2 are ENHRY and SYGVKD. The CDR3 bases are TGTGCCATCAGTGAGTCGAAGGGGGCGACAGGGGAAGCTTTCTTT. Amino acid sequence: CAISESKGATGEAFF.

This clonotype was observed at least ten times. The gene calls are TRBV28 and TRBJ1-2, with 10 bases that match TRBD1. Germline V gene data show CDR1 as MDHEN and CDR2 as SYDVKM. The CDR3 sequence is 12 residues long. V shed 10 bases and J 5 bases; nucleotides not matched to a gene: 4. The CDR3 nucleotides are TGTGCCATCGGACAGGGGGTATATGGCTACACCTTC. Translation gives CAIGQGVYGYTF.

This clonotype was counted at least ten times. Its ends do not fully match the called genes, so a read error is possible. The V call is TRBV29-1, the J call TRBJ2-6, with D perhaps assigned TRBD1 or TRBD2 (5 bases each). Germline assignment: CDR1 SQVTM and CDR2 ANQGSEA. The CDR3 is made up of 18 amino acids. The CDR3 sequence is CSVESPGRSFSGANVLTF. The CDR3 DNA reads TGCAGCGTTGAGTCACCGGGACGGAGCTTCTCTGGAGCCAACGTCCTGACTTTC.

This clonotype was counted between two and nine times. This sequence joins TRBV28 and TRBJ2-7; 8 bases agree with TRBD1. The germline V gene has CDR1 MDHEN and CDR2 SYDVKM. V lost 10 bases, J lost 5 bases, and 7 bases stayed unmatched. CDR3 length: 12 amino acids. In DNA form, the CDR3 reads TGTGCCACCACGGACAGGGTCCACGAGCAGTACTTC. Protein product: CATTDRVHEQYF.